A single sample gave rise to the 26 T cell receptor beta chains below, sequenced in a study of radiation and T cells in renal cell carcinoma. Sequencing was performed with immunoSEQ multiplex PCR; in TCRdb, only in-frame clones are kept and a portion is missing. The sample carries about 130,000 clones, around 89% recorded once. Time point described: blood 2 weeks post-SBRT. The treatment: 15 Gy SBRT to primary tumor, nephrectomy 4 weeks later. Sample: blood, taken from a patient whose treatment included radiotherapy and nephrectomy. All receptors come from a woman aged 70 to 79 with renal cell carcinoma.

In its sample, this clone was seen a few times. CDR3 amino acids: CASSRNGMNTEAFF. As DNA, the CDR3 is TGTGCCAGCAGTCGGAACGGTATGAACACTGAAGCTTTCTTT. J is TRBJ1-1 and V is TRBV2, with D unclear. V was trimmed by 5 bases and J by 0 bases, leaving 10 bases between them. This CDR3 has 14 amino acids. CDR1 and CDR2 from the germline V gene are SNHLY and FYNNEI.

The gene calls are TRBV4-1 and TRBJ1-2, with D maybe TRBD1 (5 bases). Germline V gene lookup returns CDR1 MGHRA and CDR2 YSYEKL. The CDR3 consists of 16 residues. V lost 1 base to trimming and J lost 3 bases, with 15 bases between them. CDR3 DNA: TGCGCCAGCAGCCAAGTCGTAGCCGGGGCGGACTATGGCTACACCTTC. Translation: CASSQVVAGADYGYTF.

In its sample, this clone was seen once. This chain links TRBV4-3 with TRBJ1-2; 7 nucleotides match TRBD1. This CDR3 has 14 residues. Germline lookup yields CDR1 LGHNA and CDR2 YSLEER. With V trimmed by 1 base and J by 10 bases, 9 bases remained unmatched. CDR3 sequence (DNA): TGCGCCAGCAGCCAAGGTCCCAGGGGGTCCCCCTACACCTTC. This translates into CASSQGPRGSPYTF.

This sequence joins TRBV19 and TRBJ1-2; weak D call: TRBD1 (5 bases). Germline V gene lookup returns CDR1 LNHDA and CDR2 SQIVND (reference sequence). The germline V and J ends were trimmed by 4 bases and 4 bases, with 10 bases remaining between them. The CDR3 covers 13 residues. The CDR3 loop reads CASSTGALYGYTF. CDR3 DNA sequence: TGTGCCAGTAGTACCGGGGCACTCTATGGCTACACCTTC.

V is TRBV9 and J is TRBJ1-2; D is undetermined. Germline values: CDR1 SGDLS, CDR2 YYNGEE. Deletions cut 0 bases from V and 0 bases from J, with 9 bases between. This CDR3 contains 15 residues. The DNA of the CDR3 is TGTGCCAGCAGCGTAGACAGTCGGACTAACTATGGCTACACCTTC. This translates into CASSVDSRTNYGYTF.

The chain's CDR3 is CASSLGGSGGNTIYF. The CDR3 nucleotides are TGTGCCAGCAGTTTAGGGGGAAGCGGTGGAAACACCATATATTTT. The chain has TRBV28 and TRBJ1-3, with D possibly TRBD1 on 5 matching bases. Germline V lookup: CDR1 MDHEN, CDR2 SYDVKM. Trimming cost V 2 bases and J 3 bases, with 11 bases left between them. This CDR3 contains 15 residues.

This chain links TRBV27 with TRBJ2-1; perhaps TRBD1 as D (7 bases). The germline V and J ends were trimmed by 7 bases and 6 bases, with 19 bases remaining between them. The CDR3 extends over 15 amino acids. Germline CDR1 reads MNHEY; CDR2 reads SMNVEV (reference sequence). CDR3 coding DNA: TGTGCCAGCATCCAGGGGGAATTGGGGGGCAATGAGCAGTTCTTC. This encodes CASIQGELGGNEQFF.

This clone was counted a few times. The chain carries TRBV19 and TRBJ1-1, with TRBD1 matching 9 bases. The CDR3 runs to 16 residues. Germline assignment: CDR1 LNHDA and CDR2 SQIVND (reference sequence). J lost 4 bases, V lost 2 bases, and 8 bases had no gene match. The CDR3 DNA sequence: TGTGCCAGTAGTATACCAAACAGGGGGCTGAGCACTGAAGCTTTCTTT. This codes for CASSIPNRGLSTEAFF.

The rearrangement joins TRBV6-5 to TRBJ1-1, with TRBD1 matching 8 bases. V shed 5 bases and J 7 bases; nucleotides not matched to a gene: 6. The CDR3 loop spans 13 amino acids. Germline CDR1 reads MNHEY; CDR2 reads SVGAGI. Here the CDR3 reads CASSRQGLGEAFF. CDR3 nucleotides: TGTGCCAGCAGTAGACAGGGGCTGGGTGAAGCTTTCTTT.

This chain connects TRBV19 to TRBJ1-5; TRBD1 might be the D (5 bases). This CDR3 contains 14 residues. Trimming cost V 3 bases and J 7 bases, with 13 bases left between them. Per germline, CDR1 LNHDA and CDR2 SQIVND (reference sequence). The CDR3 DNA follows: TGTGCCAGTAGTATGAGGGCAGGGTACCAGCCCCAGCATTTT. Its protein product is CASSMRAGYQPQHF.

This clone appeared a few times. The chain employs TRBV18 and TRBJ1-6; D ambiguous. V was clipped by 6 bases and J by 10 bases, with 19 bases between them. The CDR3 has 15 residues. The germline gives CDR1 KGHSH, CDR2 LQKENI. The CDR3 nucleotides are TGTGCCAGCTCCCCCGACTCCTCTGGAAACTCACCCCTCCACTTT. This gives the protein CASSPDSSGNSPLHF.

This clone was picked up one time. This chain connects TRBV9 to TRBJ1-1; D gene unclear. The ends were cut back, 1 base at V and 1 base at J, with 5 bases in the middle. This CDR3 is built from 13 residues. Germline CDR1 is SGDLS and CDR2 is YYNGEE. CDR3 residues: CASSVSPNTEAFF. The CDR3 DNA sequence: TGTGCCAGCAGCGTATCCCCGAACACTGAAGCTTTCTTT.

V usage is TRBV7-6 and J usage is TRBJ2-5, with a tentative D call TRBD2 (5 bases). From germline, CDR1 is SGHVS and CDR2 FNYEAQ. CDR3 length: 15 amino acids. Trimming cost V 6 bases and J 2 bases, with 16 bases left between them. Written as DNA, the CDR3 is TGTGCCAGCAGTCTAAGGACTCTGGCGCAAGAGACCCAGTACTTC. Translating gives CASSLRTLAQETQYF.

The CDR3 protein is CATSRGRESNSPLHF. CDR3 nucleotides: TGTGCCACCAGCAGAGGAAGGGAGAGTAATTCACCCCTCCACTTT. This rearrangement joins TRBV15 to TRBJ1-6; D is ambiguous. Trimming took 1 base from V and 6 from J, leaving 10 bases between them. The CDR3 covers 15 residues. Germline V gene data show CDR1 as LNHNV and CDR2 as YYDKDF (reference sequence). Variable domain in full (rest from reference TRBV15 and TRBJ1-6): DAMVIQNPRYQVTQFGKPVTLSCSQTLNHNVMYWYQQKSSQAPKLLFHYYDKDFNNEADTPDNFQSRRPNTSFCFLDIRSPGLGDTAMYLCATSRGRESNSPLHFGNGTRLTVT.

V usage is TRBV29-1 and J usage is TRBJ2-2, with D unclear. CDR3 length: 14 residues. V was clipped by 0 bases and J by 6 bases, with 11 bases between them. Germline V gene lookup returns CDR1 SQVTM and CDR2 ANQGSEA. CDR3 bases: TGCAGCGTTGAAGACGCAGGCAAGCCCGGGGAGCTGTTTTTT. Its protein product is CSVEDAGKPGELFF.

This clone came up once. The chain couples TRBV2 to TRBJ1-2, with 8 bases fitting TRBD1. From germline, CDR1 is SNHLY and CDR2 FYNNEI. The trim removed 6 bases at V and 6 bases at J, leaving 9 bases unmatched. The CDR3 is 14 residues long. CDR3 bases: TGTGCCAGCAGCATCACAGGGGGTCCCAATGGCTACACCTTC. Amino acid sequence: CASSITGGPNGYTF.

This clone occurred once. The chain combines TRBV12-5 with TRBJ2-7; D may correspond to TRBD1 or TRBD2 (6 bases each). Trimming removed 7 bases at V and 4 bases at J, with 14 bases between. This CDR3 is 13 amino acids long. Germline-derived CDR1 and CDR2 are LGHNT and FRNRAP. This chain's CDR3 is CASARDTEYEQYF. The CDR3 coding sequence is TGTGCTAGTGCGCGGGACACAGAATACGAGCAGTACTTC.

This chain uses TRBV30 with TRBJ1-1; 9 bases agree with TRBD1. The junction had 5 bases not matched to a gene; V was cut back by 2 bases and J by 4 bases. This CDR3 region has 14 residues. Germline V lookup: CDR1 GTSNPN, CDR2 SVGIG (reference sequence). DNA of the CDR3: TGTGCCTGGAGTCTGAAGGGACAGGGCACTGAAGCTTTCTTT. Protein: CAWSLKGQGTEAFF.

This CDR3 is CASSRRQGSYNEQFF. CDR3 in DNA: TGTGCCAGTAGTAGGCGACAGGGTTCCTACAATGAGCAGTTCTTC. The rearrangement links TRBV19 to TRBJ2-1; TRBD1 agrees at 7 bases. This CDR3 region has 15 residues. CDR1 and CDR2 (germline): LNHDA, SQIVND (reference sequence). The junction had 4 bases not matched to a gene; V was cut back by 4 bases and J by 1 base.

In nucleotides, the CDR3 is TGTGCCAGCAGCACGGGACAGCTTTTAATAGCGGGGCAACTGTTTTTT. The encoded protein is CASSTGQLLIAGQLFF. The V call is TRBV11-2, the J call TRBJ1-4, with TRBD1 identical over 7 bases. The CDR3 length is 16 residues. V was pared by 5 bases and J by 12 bases, with 18 bases of the junction left unmatched. Germline V CDR1 and CDR2: SGHAT, FQNNGV.

The chain couples TRBV19 to TRBJ1-5; TRBD1 matches at 10 bases. Germline V gene lookup returns CDR1 LNHDA and CDR2 SQIVND (reference sequence). Trimming cost V 4 bases and J 2 bases; bases outside gene matches: 5. The CDR3 spans 16 residues. The CDR3 loop is CASSNSGTGGNQPQHF. The CDR3 nucleotides read TGTGCCAGTAGTAATAGCGGGACAGGGGGCAATCAGCCCCAGCATTTT.

This sequence joins TRBV29-1 and TRBJ1-3; no firm D call. The CDR3 runs 12 residues. The V end was cut by 4 bases, the J end by 4 bases, with 8 bases between. Germline CDR1 and CDR2: SQVTM and ANQGSEA. CDR3 in DNA: TGCAGCGTTGGAGAAGCCGGAAACACCATATATTTT. This codes for CSVGEAGNTIYF.

The chain couples TRBV6-1 to TRBJ1-4, with 11 bases identical to TRBD1. The germline V gene encodes CDR1 MNHNS and CDR2 SASEGT. The CDR3 spans 15 residues. V trimming: 8 bases; J trimming: 7 bases; junction bases outside the gene matches: 9. CDR3 loop: CASAPEGQGGEKLFF. The CDR3 bases are TGTGCCAGCGCCCCCGAGGGACAGGGGGGTGAAAAACTGTTTTTT.

The chain joins TRBV15 to TRBJ1-5, with TRBD1 as a possible D gene (6 bases). Per the germline V gene, CDR1 is LNHNV and CDR2 is YYDKDF (reference sequence). The CDR3 has 13 residues. V was trimmed by 5 bases and J by 5 bases, leaving 10 bases between them. In DNA form, the CDR3 reads TGTGCCACCAGCCGAGGGGGGCATCAGCCCCAGCATTTT. It codes for CATSRGGHQPQHF.

J is TRBJ2-1 and V is TRBV5-1; 8 bases agree with TRBD2. CDR1 and CDR2 from the germline V gene are SGHRS and YFSETQ. The CDR3 spans 15 residues. Germline trimming cut 5 bases from V and 8 bases from J; bases unmatched to any gene: 12. CDR3 DNA: TGCGCCAGCAGATCTACGGGACTAGTGGCGGATGAGCAGTTCTTC. It translates to CASRSTGLVADEQFF.

This chain uses TRBV29-1 with TRBJ2-7; D is unresolved. Per germline, CDR1 SQVTM and CDR2 ANQGSEA. V lost 3 bases to trimming and J lost 0 bases, with 3 bases between them. CDR3 length: 11 residues. The CDR3 nucleotides are TGCAGCGTTGAGACCTCCTACGAGCAGTACTTC. Its protein product is CSVETSYEQYF.